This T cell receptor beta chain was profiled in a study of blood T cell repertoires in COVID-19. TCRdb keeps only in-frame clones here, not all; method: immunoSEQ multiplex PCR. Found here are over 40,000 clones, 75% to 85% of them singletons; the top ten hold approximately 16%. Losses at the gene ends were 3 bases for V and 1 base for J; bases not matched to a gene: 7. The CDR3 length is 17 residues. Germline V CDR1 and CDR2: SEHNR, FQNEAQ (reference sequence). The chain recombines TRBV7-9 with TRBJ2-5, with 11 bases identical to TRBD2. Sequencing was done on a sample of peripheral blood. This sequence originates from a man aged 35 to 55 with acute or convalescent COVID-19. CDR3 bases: TGTGCCAGCAGCTTGGGACTAGCGGCGTTCTTCCAAGAGACCCAGTACTTC. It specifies CASSLGLAAFFQETQYF.